This TCR beta chain was profiled in a study of blood T cell repertoires in COVID-19. CDR3 length: 13 amino acids. Trimming took off 0 bases at V and 13 bases at J, with 13 bases between the two ends. The germline V gene encodes CDR1 LGHDT and CDR2 YNNKEL (reference sequence). Only in-frame clones appear in the TCRdb table, and some are missing; sequencing was by immunoSEQ multiplex PCR. The repertoire holds hundreds of thousands of clones, with 87% as singletons. V and J are TRBV3-1 (or the pseudogene TRBV3-2) and TRBJ2-1; a weak D match, TRBD2 (6 bases). Sequencing input: PBMCs or T cells enriched from blood (not recorded which). This TCR came from a woman aged 40 to 55 who had recovered from COVID-19. The CDR3 here is CASSQDRGGIQFF. In DNA, the CDR3 is TGTGCCAGCAGCCAAGATCGAGGCGGGATACAGTTCTTC.